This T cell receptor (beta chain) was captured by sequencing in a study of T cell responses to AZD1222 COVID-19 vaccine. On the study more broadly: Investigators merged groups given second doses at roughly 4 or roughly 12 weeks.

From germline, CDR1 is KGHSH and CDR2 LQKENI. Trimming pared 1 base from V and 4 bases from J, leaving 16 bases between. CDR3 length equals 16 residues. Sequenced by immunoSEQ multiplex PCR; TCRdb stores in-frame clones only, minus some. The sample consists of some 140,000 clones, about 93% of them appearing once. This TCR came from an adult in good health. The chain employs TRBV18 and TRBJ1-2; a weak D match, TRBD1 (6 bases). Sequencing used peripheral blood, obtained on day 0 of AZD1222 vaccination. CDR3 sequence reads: CASSPRVNRDVYGYTF. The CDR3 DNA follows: TGTGCCAGCTCACCACGCGTTAACAGGGACGTCTATGGCTACACCTTC.